This T cell receptor (beta chain) was documented in a study of T cell changes during pregnancy in multiple sclerosis. CDR3 length: 14 amino acids. Trimming cost V 4 bases and J 2 bases; bases outside gene matches: 4. Looked up from germline, CDR1 is KGHSH and CDR2 is LQKENI. Data came from immunoSEQ multiplex PCR; TCRdb stores just in-frame clones and leaves some out. Among tens of thousands of clones listed, 85% to 95% were seen once. The chain is built from TRBV18 and TRBJ2-7, with 8 bases aligning to TRBD1. The TCR sequence derives from a female donor with multiple sclerosis, enrolled in a pregnancy study. This sample comprised CD4+ T cells from peripheral blood mononuclear cells, obtained in the third trimester of pregnancy. CDR3 region: CASSLGQEAYEQYF. The CDR3, as DNA: TGTGCCAGCTCACTGGGACAGGAAGCCTACGAGCAGTACTTC.